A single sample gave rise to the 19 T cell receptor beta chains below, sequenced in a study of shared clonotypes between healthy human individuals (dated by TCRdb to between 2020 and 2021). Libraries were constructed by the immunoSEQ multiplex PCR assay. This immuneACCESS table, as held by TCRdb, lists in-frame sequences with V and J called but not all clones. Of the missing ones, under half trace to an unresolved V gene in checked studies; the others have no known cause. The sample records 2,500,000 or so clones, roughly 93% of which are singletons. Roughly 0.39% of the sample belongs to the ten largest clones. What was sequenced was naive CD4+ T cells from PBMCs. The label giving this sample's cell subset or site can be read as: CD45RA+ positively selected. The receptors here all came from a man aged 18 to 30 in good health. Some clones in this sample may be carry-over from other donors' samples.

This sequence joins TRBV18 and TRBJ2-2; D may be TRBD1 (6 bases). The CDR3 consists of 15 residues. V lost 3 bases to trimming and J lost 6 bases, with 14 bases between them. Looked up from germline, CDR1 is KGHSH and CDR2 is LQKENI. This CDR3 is CASSPTQGRAGELFF. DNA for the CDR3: TGTGCCAGCTCACCTACGCAGGGGCGAGCCGGGGAGCTGTTTTTT.

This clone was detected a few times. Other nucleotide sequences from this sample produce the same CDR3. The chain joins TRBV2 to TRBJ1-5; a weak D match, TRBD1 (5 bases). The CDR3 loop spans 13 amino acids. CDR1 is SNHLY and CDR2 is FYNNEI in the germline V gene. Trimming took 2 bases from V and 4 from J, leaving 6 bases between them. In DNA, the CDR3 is TGTGCCAGCAGTGAACAGGGTAATCAGCCCCAGCATTTT. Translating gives CASSEQGNQPQHF.

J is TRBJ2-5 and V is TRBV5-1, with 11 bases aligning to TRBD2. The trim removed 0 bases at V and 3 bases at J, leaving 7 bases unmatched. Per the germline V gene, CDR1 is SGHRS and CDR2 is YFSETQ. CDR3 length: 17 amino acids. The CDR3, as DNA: TGCGCCAGCAGCTTGGGACTAGCGGGGACGCCAGAAGAGACCCAGTACTTC. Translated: CASSLGLAGTPEETQYF.

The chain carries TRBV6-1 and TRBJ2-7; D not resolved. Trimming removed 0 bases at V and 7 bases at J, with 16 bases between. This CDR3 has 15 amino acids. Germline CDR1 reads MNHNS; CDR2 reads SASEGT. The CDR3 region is CASSEADNWGLEQYF. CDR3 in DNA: TGTGCCAGCAGTGAAGCTGACAATTGGGGATTAGAGCAGTACTTC.

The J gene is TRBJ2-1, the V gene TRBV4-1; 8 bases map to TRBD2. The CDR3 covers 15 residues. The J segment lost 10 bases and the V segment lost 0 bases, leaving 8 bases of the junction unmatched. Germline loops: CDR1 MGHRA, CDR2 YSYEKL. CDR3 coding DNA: TGCGCCAGCAGCCAAGAGGGTAGCGGGACACAAGAGCAGTTCTTC. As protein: CASSQEGSGTQEQFF.

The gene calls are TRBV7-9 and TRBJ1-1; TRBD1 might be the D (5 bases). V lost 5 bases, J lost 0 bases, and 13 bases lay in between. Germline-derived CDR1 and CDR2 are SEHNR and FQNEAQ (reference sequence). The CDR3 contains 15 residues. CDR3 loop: CASSIMGQLNTEAFF. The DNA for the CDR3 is TGTGCCAGCAGCATTATGGGGCAATTGAACACTGAAGCTTTCTTT.

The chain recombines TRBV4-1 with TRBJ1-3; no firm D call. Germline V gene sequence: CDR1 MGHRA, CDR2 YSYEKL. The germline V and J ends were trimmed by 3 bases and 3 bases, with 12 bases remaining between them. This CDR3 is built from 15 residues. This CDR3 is CASSQAGSRGNTIYF. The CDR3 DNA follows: TGCGCCAGCAGCCAGGCCGGCAGTCGTGGAAACACCATATATTTT.

The CDR3 nucleotides read TGTGCCAGCAGTGAAGGGGGTAGCGGCTACGAGCAGTACTTC. It translates to CASSEGGSGYEQYF. This chain links TRBV6-1 with TRBJ2-7; D is perhaps TRBD2 (6 bases). Per the germline V gene, CDR1 is MNHNS and CDR2 is SASEGT. Trimming cost V 1 base and J 3 bases, with 10 bases left between them. The CDR3 sequence is 14 residues long.

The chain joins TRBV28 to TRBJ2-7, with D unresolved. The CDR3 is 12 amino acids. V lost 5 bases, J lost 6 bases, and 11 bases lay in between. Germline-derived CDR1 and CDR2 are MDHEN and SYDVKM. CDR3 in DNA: TGTGCCAGCAGTACGCACGGATTCGAGCAGTACTTC. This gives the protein CASSTHGFEQYF.

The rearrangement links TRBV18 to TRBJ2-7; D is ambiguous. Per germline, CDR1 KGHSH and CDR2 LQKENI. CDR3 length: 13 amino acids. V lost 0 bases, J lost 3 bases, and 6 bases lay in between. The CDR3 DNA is TGTGCCAGCTCACCACCGGGCCACTACGAGCAGTACTTC. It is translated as CASSPPGHYEQYF.

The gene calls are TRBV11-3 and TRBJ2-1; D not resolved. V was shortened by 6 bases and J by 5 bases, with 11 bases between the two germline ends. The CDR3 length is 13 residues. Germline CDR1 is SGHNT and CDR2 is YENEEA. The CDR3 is CASRVGRHNEQFF. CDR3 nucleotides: TGTGCCAGCAGGGTGGGCAGGCACAATGAGCAGTTCTTC.

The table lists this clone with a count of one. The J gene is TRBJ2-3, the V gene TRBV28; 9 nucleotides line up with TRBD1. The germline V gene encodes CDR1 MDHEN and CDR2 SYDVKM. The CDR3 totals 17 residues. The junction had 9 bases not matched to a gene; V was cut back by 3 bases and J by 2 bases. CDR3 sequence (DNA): TGTGCCAGCAGTTTCTCCCCGACAGGGGGAATCACAGATACGCAGTATTTT. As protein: CASSFSPTGGITDTQYF.

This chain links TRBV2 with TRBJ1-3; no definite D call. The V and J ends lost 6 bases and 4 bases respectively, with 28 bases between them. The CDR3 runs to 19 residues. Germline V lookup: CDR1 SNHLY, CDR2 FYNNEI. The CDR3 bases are TGTGCCAGCAGCCCCGAACACGGACGGTGGTACGGTGTGGGAAACACCATATATTTT. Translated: CASSPEHGRWYGVGNTIYF.

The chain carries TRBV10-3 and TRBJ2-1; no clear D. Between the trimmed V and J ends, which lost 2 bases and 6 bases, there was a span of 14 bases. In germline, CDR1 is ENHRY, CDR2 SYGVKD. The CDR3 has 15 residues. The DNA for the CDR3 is TGTGCCATCAGTGAGAAGAGGTCTGATCCCAATGAGCAGTTCTTC. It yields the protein CAISEKRSDPNEQFF.

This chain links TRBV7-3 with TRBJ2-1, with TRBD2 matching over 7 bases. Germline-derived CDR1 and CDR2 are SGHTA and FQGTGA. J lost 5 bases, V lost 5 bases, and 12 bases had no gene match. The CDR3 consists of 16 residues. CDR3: CASSPPPAGAHNEQFF. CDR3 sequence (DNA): TGTGCCAGCAGCCCACCGCCTGCGGGAGCTCACAATGAGCAGTTCTTC.

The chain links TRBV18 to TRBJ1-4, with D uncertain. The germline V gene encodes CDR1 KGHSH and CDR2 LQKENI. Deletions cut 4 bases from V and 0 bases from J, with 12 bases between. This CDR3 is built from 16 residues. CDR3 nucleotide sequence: TGTGCCAGCTCACTGCGCGTCCCTGCAACTAATGAAAAACTGTTTTTT. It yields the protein CASSLRVPATNEKLFF. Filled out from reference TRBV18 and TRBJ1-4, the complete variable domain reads NAGVMQNPRHLVRRRGQEARLRCSPMKGHSHVYWYRQLPEEGLKFMVYLQKENIIDESGMPKERFSAEFPKEGPSILRIQQVVRGDSAAYFCASSLRVPATNEKLFFGSGTQLSVL.

The CDR3 bases are TGTGCCAGCAGTTCCCTCAGACAGCGACCCTATGGCTACACCTTC. This sequence encodes CASSSLRQRPYGYTF. V usage is TRBV28 and J usage is TRBJ1-2, with D possibly TRBD1 on 5 matching bases. In germline, CDR1 is MDHEN, CDR2 SYDVKM. This CDR3 is 15 amino acids long. Trimming stripped 4 bases from V and 4 bases from J, with 16 bases between.

The CDR3 is CASSQSTGTTINNEQFF. The CDR3 nucleotides read TGCGCCAGCAGCCAATCCACCGGGACCACCATTAACAATGAGCAGTTCTTC. The rearrangement joins TRBV4-1 to TRBJ2-1; either TRBD1 or TRBD2 may supply D (5 bases each). Germline V lookup: CDR1 MGHRA, CDR2 YSYEKL. V was cut by 2 bases and J by 5 bases, with 19 bases left in between. The CDR3 has 17 amino acids.

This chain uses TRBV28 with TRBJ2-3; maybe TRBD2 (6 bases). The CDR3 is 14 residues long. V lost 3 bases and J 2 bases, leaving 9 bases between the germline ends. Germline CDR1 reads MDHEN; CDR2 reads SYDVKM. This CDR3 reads CASSFSGITDTQYF. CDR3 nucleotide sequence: TGTGCCAGCAGTTTTAGCGGAATCACAGATACGCAGTATTTT. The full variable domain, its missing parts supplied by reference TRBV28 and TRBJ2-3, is DVKVTQSSRYLVKRTGEKVFLECVQDMDHENMFWYRQDPGLGLRLIYFSYDVKMKEKGDIPEGYSVSREKKERFSLILESASTNQTSMYLCASSFSGITDTQYFGPGTRLTVL.